This TCR beta chain was sequenced during a study of blood T cells in healthy people across ages. Broader study findings: As naive T cell percentage varied, TCR beta diversity correlated strongly with it. Expanded clonotype shifts may have been confounded, as the donors had an unknown CMV status.

Peripheral blood from each donor was collected in a volume of approximately 9.2 milliliters. Only a few counts were recorded for this clonotype. Antigen unknown. The authors ran a second PCR of roughly 7 to 11 cycles using a sample-barcoded 5' primer and a J-beta primer mix. TCRdb ran MiXCR on the 5' RACE reads and lists one entry per CDR3 protein. The sample has about 1.1 million distinct CDR3 sequences; roughly two fifths are singletons. The V and J ends lost 4 bases and 3 bases, in that order; junction bases with no gene match: 11. Germline values: CDR1 ENHRY, CDR2 SYGVKD. This CDR3 has 16 residues.

Sequencing was carried out using blood. The sequence came from a man between 18 and 35 years old in good health. The J gene is TRBJ1-1, the V gene TRBV10-3, with TRBD1 matching 7 bases. CDR3 DNA: TGTGCCATCAGTGTCCAGGCAGGGGGAGAGGACACTGAAGCTTTCTTT. Translated, it gives CAISVQAGGEDTEAFF.